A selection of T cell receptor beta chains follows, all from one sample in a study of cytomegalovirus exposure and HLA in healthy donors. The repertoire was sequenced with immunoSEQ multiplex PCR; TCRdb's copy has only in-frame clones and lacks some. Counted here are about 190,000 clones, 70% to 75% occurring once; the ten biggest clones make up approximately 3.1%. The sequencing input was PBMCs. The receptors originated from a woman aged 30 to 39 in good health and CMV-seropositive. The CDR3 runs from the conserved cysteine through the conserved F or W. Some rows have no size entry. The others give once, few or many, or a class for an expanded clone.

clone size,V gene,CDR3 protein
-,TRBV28,CANSGRDVNEQFF
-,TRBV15,CATSSAGGGSGETQYF
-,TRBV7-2,CASLFGDLGYNEQFF
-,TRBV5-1,CASSLAGMTSGTDTQYF
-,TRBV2,CASTGTAGGNQPQHF
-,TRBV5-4,CASSLRSGGEDTQYF
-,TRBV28,CASKLAGGSNEQFF
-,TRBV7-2,CASSPDWRAYRWTQYF
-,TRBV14,CASSQVVGTGYAGELFF
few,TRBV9,CASSETSGALPHTQYF
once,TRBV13,CASSQGGVPGELFF
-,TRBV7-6,CASSSGRSTDTQYF
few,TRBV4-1,CASSHGQGGYSNQPQHF
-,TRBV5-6,CASSLVGQLSSYEQYF
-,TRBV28,CASSFRQGYEQYF
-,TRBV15,CATSRDPATSYEQYF
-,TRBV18,CASSPGTVPTDTQYF
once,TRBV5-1,CASSLDPTGSQYF
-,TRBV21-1,CASSKGWSSTDTQYF
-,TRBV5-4,CLWGRNEQFF
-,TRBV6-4,CASSDGGTSSNEQFF
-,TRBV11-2,CASSLDMVAQRGVEQYF
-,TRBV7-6,CASSLEQGLGSEKLFF
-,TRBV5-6,CASSLVLSGNEQYF
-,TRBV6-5,CASSYETGGPGELFF
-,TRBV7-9,CSSSPWTSGGGDTQYF
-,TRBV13,CASSLGRGESSYNEQFF
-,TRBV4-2,CASSDDRERYNEQFF
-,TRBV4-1,CASSHGPGAHREKLFF
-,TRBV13,CASSSVRHSTEGNTIYF
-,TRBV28,CASSSGLAYGELFF
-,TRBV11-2,CASTARTSGRAEQFF
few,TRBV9,CASSVAPSGVNEQFF
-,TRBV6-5,CASRSWEGFYNEQFF
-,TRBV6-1,CASRQGALRDNEQFF
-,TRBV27,CASSPGGARGSNTEAFF
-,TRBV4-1,CASSSWPQGDSGANVLTF
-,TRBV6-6,CASTLMTGSGNTIYF
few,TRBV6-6,CASSYSTENYGYTF